One sample yielded the 21 T cell receptor beta chains listed below, sequenced in a study of identical twins. TCRdb passed the 5' RACE reads through MiXCR, listing each CDR3 protein once. The sample yields roughly 250,000 distinct CDR3 sequences, more than 13% seen once. What was sequenced was memory (CD45RO+) T cells sorted from blood. The source is a woman in her late teens or twenties in good health.

V usage is TRBV20-1 and J usage is TRBJ2-7; 9 positions agree with TRBD2. This CDR3 spans 15 amino acids. Per the germline V gene, CDR1 is DFQATT and CDR2 is SNEGSKA (reference sequence). The J segment lost 3 bases and the V segment lost 3 bases, leaving 9 bases of the junction unmatched. As DNA, the CDR3 is TGCAGTGCTAGCAGCGGTTCTAGCGGGATCTACGAGCAGTACTTC. Translated, it gives CSASSGSSGIYEQYF.

This clonotype was seen a few times. The J gene is TRBJ2-7, the V gene TRBV5-6, with a weak D call TRBD2 (6 bases). The V end was cut by 4 bases, the J end by 7 bases, with 15 bases between. The CDR3 sequence is 13 residues long. CDR1 is SGHDT, CDR2 YYEEEE, per germline. This CDR3 reads CASSKTSKYEQYF. CDR3 sequence (DNA): TGTGCCAGCAGCAAGACTAGTAAATATGAGCAGTACTTC.

This clonotype has only a few counts. CDR3 amino acids: CATSRDLTSGAQETQYF. CDR3 nucleotide sequence: TGTGCCACCAGCAGAGATCTTACTAGCGGGGCCCAAGAGACCCAGTACTTC. The V gene is TRBV15, the J gene TRBJ2-5, with 10 bases that match TRBD2. Trimming cost V 0 bases and J 1 base; bases outside gene matches: 5. In germline, CDR1 is LNHNV, CDR2 YYDKDF (reference sequence). The CDR3 is 17 amino acids.

The chain joins TRBV20-1 to TRBJ2-7; no firm D call. Deletions cut 0 bases from V and 3 bases from J, with 12 bases between. Germline loops: CDR1 DFQATT, CDR2 SNEGSKA (reference sequence). This CDR3 is built from 14 residues. The CDR3 spells CSARDPSTNYEQYF. The CDR3 DNA reads TGCAGTGCTAGAGATCCCAGCACCAACTACGAGCAGTACTTC.

This clonotype was counted between two and nine times. The CDR3 DNA reads as TGTGCCAGTTCGGAATCCGGGACAGCTCGTGTCGGGCAGTTCTTC. It yields the protein CASSESGTARVGQFF. The chain couples TRBV19 to TRBJ2-1, with 7 bases that match TRBD1. Germline loops: CDR1 LNHDA, CDR2 SQIVND (reference sequence). This CDR3 spans 15 amino acids. Trimming at V came to 8 bases and at J to 12 bases, leaving 19 bases not matched to a gene.

J is TRBJ1-6 and V is TRBV7-2; possible D gene TRBD1, 5 bases. This CDR3 is 13 amino acids long. From germline, CDR1 is SGHTA and CDR2 FQGNSA. The V end lost 5 bases, the J end lost 11 bases, and 13 bases lay between the germline ends. The CDR3 DNA is TGTGCCAGCAGCCCCGGTCAGGGCCCACCCCTCCACTTT. Translation gives CASSPGQGPPLHF. The variable domain in full, with the rest retrieved from reference TRBV7-2 and TRBJ1-6, is GAGVSQSPSNKVTEKGKDVELRCDPISGHTALYWYRQSLGQGLEFLIYFQGNSAPDKSGLPSDRFSAERTGGSVSTLTIQRTQQEDSAVYLCASSPGQGPPLHFGNGTRLTVT.

For the CDR3, the DNA is TGCAGTGCTAGAACCGGACTGGGATCTTTTTACAATGAGCAGTTCTTC. Protein: CSARTGLGSFYNEQFF. This chain uses TRBV20-1 with TRBJ2-1; possible D gene TRBD2, 5 bases. There are 16 residues in the CDR3. Per germline, CDR1 DFQATT and CDR2 SNEGSKA (reference sequence). V gave up 2 bases and J gave up 4 bases, with 18 bases separating them.

The chain has TRBV6-4 and TRBJ2-2; D is possibly TRBD1 (5 bases). Trimming removed 5 bases at V and 3 bases at J, with 10 bases between. The CDR3 length is 14 residues. Germline-derived CDR1 and CDR2 are MRHNA and SNTAGT. CDR3 bases: TGTGCCAGCAGTACCTTACAGGACACCGGGGAGCTGTTTTTT. Translating it yields CASSTLQDTGELFF.

The chain combines TRBV6-6 with TRBJ2-7; tentatively, D is TRBD1 (5 bases). The CDR3 totals 13 residues. CDR1 and CDR2 from the germline V gene are MNHNY and SVGAGI (reference sequence). Trimming removed 6 bases at V and 3 bases at J, with 12 bases between. DNA of the CDR3: TGTGCCAGCAGGCGTGGGGCAAACTACGAGCAGTACTTC. The encoded protein is CASRRGANYEQYF.

The sample holds a few counts of this clonotype. The rearrangement joins TRBV4-1 to TRBJ2-1, with D tentatively TRBD1 or TRBD2 (5 bases each). The germline CDR1 and CDR2 sequences are MGHRA and YSYEKL. The germline V and J ends were trimmed by 8 bases and 10 bases, with 24 bases remaining between them. The CDR3 covers 15 residues. The CDR3 DNA reads TGCGCCAGCCAAGAGTCGGGACCCTCCAATGACGAGCAGTTCTTC. Protein product: CASQESGPSNDEQFF.

V is TRBV4-3 and J is TRBJ2-3, with D tentatively TRBD2 (6 bases). Trimming stripped 0 bases from V and 6 bases from J, with 13 bases between. Germline V gene data show CDR1 as LGHNA and CDR2 as YSLEER. This CDR3 contains 15 residues. CDR3 amino acids: CASSQDIGGTDTQYF. CDR3 bases: TGCGCCAGCAGCCAAGATATCGGAGGGACGGATACGCAGTATTTT.

In this sample, this clonotype turned up a few times. The rearrangement uses TRBV5-1 and TRBJ2-5, with D unclear. This CDR3 contains 13 residues. V lost 2 bases and J lost 1, with 6 bases in between. Germline CDR1 is SGHRS and CDR2 is YFSETQ. The CDR3 is CASSFQAQETQYF. The DNA of the CDR3 is TGCGCCAGCAGCTTCCAGGCCCAAGAGACCCAGTACTTC.

J is TRBJ2-7 and V is TRBV5-1, with TRBD2 matching over 10 bases. V lost 0 bases, J lost 1 base, and 7 bases stayed unmatched. The length of the CDR3 is 17 residues. CDR1 is SGHRS, CDR2 YFSETQ, per germline. The DNA for the CDR3 is TGCGCCAGCAGCTTGGTAGCGATAGCGGGAGGTTCCTACGAGCAGTACTTC. Amino acid sequence: CASSLVAIAGGSYEQYF.

V and J are TRBV7-8 and TRBJ2-3; no definite D call. CDR1 is SGHVS, CDR2 FQNEAQ, per germline. The CDR3 runs to 15 residues. Trimming pared 2 bases from V and 0 bases from J, leaving 9 bases between. The CDR3 loop reads CASSLIGRSTDTQYF. As DNA, the CDR3 is TGTGCCAGCAGCTTAATCGGCAGGAGCACAGATACGCAGTATTTT.

The J gene is TRBJ2-1, the V gene TRBV7-2; no clear D gene. Germline V gene lookup returns CDR1 SGHTA and CDR2 FQGNSA. The CDR3 length is 14 residues. Trimming stripped 2 bases from V and 9 bases from J, with 14 bases between. The CDR3 here is CASSLSPAITEQFF. The CDR3 nucleotides read TGTGCCAGCAGCTTAAGCCCCGCAATTACTGAGCAGTTCTTC.

This clonotype was detected only a few times. The chain couples TRBV11-2 to TRBJ2-1; D is uncertain. The CDR3 consists of 14 residues. The germline gives CDR1 SGHAT, CDR2 FQNNGV. Trimming shortened V by 2 bases and J by 2 bases, and 7 bases separated the two germline ends. The CDR3 is CASSLWQTYNEQFF. The CDR3 nucleotides read TGTGCCAGCAGCTTATGGCAGACCTACAATGAGCAGTTCTTC.

On this clonotype: A much bigger clone sits one base away, suggesting this may be a read error. This sequence joins TRBV6-2 or TRBV6-3 and TRBJ2-1, with D possibly TRBD2 on 5 matching bases. Germline CDR1 MNHEY, CDR2 SVGEGT. CDR3 length: 14 residues. The CDR3 bases are TGTGCCAGCAGGGTGAGCTTTAGAGGGAATGAGCAGATCTTC. Protein product: CASRVSFRGNEQIF.

V usage is TRBV5-5 and J usage is TRBJ2-2; 13 nucleotides line up with TRBD2. Germline CDR1 is SGHKS and CDR2 is YYEKEE (reference sequence). The V and J ends lost 6 bases and 5 bases, in that order; junction bases with no gene match: 4. The CDR3 runs 15 residues. CDR3 DNA: TGTGCCAGCATCCGGACTAGCGGGAGAACCGGGGAGCTGTTTTTT. Encoded protein: CASIRTSGRTGELFF.

In this sample, this clonotype turned up a few times. The genes are TRBV20-1 and TRBJ1-4, with D unclear. The CDR3 is 11 residues long. Trimming removed 6 bases at V and 6 bases at J, with 8 bases between. Germline-derived CDR1 and CDR2 are DFQATT and SNEGSKA (reference sequence). CDR3 sequence (DNA): TGCAGTGCGCGGGATTATGAAAAACTGTTTTTT. Amino acid sequence: CSARDYEKLFF.

Turning to this clonotype: A clone one base away is much larger, so this may be a read error. The V call is TRBV2, the J call TRBJ2-7; D gene uncertain. CDR1 SNHLY and CDR2 FYNNEI come from the germline V gene. V gave up 6 bases and J gave up 6 bases, with 3 bases separating them. The CDR3 runs 9 residues. The CDR3 nucleotides read TGTGCCAGCAGCCCCGAGCAGTACTTC. It translates to CASSPEQYF.

This clonotype was seen repeatedly, ten times or more. The chain carries TRBV3-1 and TRBJ1-1, with unresolved D. V lost 8 bases to trimming and J lost 1 base, with 8 bases between them. Germline V gene sequence: CDR1 LGHDT, CDR2 YNNKEL (reference sequence). This CDR3 is built from 12 residues. Here the CDR3 DNA reads TGTGCCAGCGGTTCTACGAACACTGAAGCTTTCTTT. It yields the protein CASGSTNTEAFF.